This T cell receptor (beta chain) was documented in a study of cytomegalovirus exposure and HLA in healthy donors. TCRdb's copy holds only in-frame clones and misses some; the assay was immunoSEQ multiplex PCR. The sample has approximately 120,000 clones, about nine tenths seen once. Points on this clone: Its antigen is not identified.

Germline CDR1 KGHSH, CDR2 LQKENI. The V end was cut by 5 bases, the J end by 7 bases, with 12 bases between. This CDR3 spans 13 amino acids. Study-level points and caveats: First-cohort TCR clusters were later found to tend to co-occur in the 120 or so validation repertoires. The study recorded fewer than 200 TCR beta chains that were cytomegalovirus-associated. Most TCR sequences were seen very rarely across donors, but some public TCRs occurred in many. As was reported, the classifier diagnosed cytomegalovirus status with high specificity and sensitivity.

This chain connects TRBV18 to TRBJ2-1; D not certain. The origin of this receptor is a woman between 18 and 29 years old in good health and CMV-seronegative. Sequenced material: PBMCs. CDR3 coding DNA: TGTGCCAGCTCATCGGCGGTCTATAATGAGCAGTTCTTC. It codes for CASSSAVYNEQFF.